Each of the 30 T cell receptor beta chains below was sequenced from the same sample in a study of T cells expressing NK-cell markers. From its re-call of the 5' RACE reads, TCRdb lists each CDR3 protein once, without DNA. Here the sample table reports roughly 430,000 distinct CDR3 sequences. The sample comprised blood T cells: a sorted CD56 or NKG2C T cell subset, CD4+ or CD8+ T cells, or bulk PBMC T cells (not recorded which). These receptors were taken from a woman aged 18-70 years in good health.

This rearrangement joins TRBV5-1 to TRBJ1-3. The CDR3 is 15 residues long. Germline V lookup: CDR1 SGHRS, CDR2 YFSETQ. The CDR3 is CASSLNSDSGNTIYF. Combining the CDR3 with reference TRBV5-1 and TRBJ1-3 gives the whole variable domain KAGVTQTPRYLIKTRGQQVTLSCSPISGHRSVSWYQQTPGQGLQFLFEYFSETQRNKGNFPGRFSGRQFSNSRSEMNVSTLELGDSALYLCASSLNSDSGNTIYFGEGSWLTVV.

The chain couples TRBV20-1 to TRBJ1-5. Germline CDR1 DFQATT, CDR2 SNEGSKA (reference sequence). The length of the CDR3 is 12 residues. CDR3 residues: CSAISDLGPQHF.

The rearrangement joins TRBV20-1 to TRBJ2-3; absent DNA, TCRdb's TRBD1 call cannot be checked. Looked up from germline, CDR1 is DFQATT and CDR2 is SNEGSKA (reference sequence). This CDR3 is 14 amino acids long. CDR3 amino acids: CSARSGTNTDTQYF.

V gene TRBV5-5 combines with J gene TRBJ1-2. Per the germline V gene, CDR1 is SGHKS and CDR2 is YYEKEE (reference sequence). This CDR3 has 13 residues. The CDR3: CASRPDNNYGYTF.

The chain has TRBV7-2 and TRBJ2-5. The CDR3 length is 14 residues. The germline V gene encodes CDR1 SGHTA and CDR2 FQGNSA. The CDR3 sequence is CASSLEGNQETQYF.

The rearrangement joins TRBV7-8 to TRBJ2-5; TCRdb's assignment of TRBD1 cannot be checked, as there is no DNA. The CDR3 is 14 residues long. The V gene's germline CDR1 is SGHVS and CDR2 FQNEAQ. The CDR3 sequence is CASSLQGRAETQYF.

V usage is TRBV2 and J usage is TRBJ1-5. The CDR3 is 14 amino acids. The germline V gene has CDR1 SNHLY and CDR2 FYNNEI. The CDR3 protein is CASSEWRGNQPQHF.

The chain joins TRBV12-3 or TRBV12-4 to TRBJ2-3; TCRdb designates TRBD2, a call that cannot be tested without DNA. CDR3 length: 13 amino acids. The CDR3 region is CAIALASTDTQYF.

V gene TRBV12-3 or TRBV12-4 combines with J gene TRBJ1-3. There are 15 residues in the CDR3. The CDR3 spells CASSLTRSSGNTIYF.

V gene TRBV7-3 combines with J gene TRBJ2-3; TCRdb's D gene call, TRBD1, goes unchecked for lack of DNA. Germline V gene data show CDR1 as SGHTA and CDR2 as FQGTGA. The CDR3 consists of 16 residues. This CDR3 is CASSLTQRGWADTQYF. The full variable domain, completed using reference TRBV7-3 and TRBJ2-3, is GAGVSQTPSNKVTEKGKYVELRCDPISGHTALYWYRQSLGQGPEFLIYFQGTGAADDSGLPNDRFFAVRPEGSVSTLKIQRTERGDSAVYLCASSLTQRGWADTQYFGPGTRLTVL.

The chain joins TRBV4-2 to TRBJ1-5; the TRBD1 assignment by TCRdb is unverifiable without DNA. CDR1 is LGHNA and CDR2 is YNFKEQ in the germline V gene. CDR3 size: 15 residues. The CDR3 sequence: CASSQEDSFNQPQHF.

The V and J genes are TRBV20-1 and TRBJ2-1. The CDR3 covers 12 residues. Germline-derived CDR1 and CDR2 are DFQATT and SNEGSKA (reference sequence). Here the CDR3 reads CSARELDNEQFF.

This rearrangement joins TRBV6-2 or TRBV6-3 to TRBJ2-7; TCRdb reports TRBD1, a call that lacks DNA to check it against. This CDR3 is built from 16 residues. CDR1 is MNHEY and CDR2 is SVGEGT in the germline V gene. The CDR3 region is CASSYPPDGGPYEQYF.

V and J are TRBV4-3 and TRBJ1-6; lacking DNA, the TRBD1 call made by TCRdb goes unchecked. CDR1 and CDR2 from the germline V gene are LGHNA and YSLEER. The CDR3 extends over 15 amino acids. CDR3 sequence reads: CASSHRRGLDSPLHF.

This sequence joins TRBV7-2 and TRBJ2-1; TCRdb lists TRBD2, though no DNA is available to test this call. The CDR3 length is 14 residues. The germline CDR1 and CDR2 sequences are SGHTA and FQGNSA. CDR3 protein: CASSFSGRHTEQFF.

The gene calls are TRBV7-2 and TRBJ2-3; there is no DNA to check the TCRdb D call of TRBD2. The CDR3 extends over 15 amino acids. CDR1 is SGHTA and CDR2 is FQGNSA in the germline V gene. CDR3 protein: CASLTSGGPTDTQYF. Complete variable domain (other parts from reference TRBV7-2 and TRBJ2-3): GAGVSQSPSNKVTEKGKDVELRCDPISGHTALYWYRQSLGQGLEFLIYFQGNSAPDKSGLPSDRFSAERTGGSVSTLTIQRTQQEDSAVYLCASLTSGGPTDTQYFGPGTRLTVL.

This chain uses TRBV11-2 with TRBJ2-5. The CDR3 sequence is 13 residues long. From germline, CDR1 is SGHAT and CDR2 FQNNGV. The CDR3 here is CASSLDRVETQYF.

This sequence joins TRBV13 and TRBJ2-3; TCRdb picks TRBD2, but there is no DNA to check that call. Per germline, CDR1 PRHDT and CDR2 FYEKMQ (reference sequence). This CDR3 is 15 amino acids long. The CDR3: CASSSGDSGGDTQYF.

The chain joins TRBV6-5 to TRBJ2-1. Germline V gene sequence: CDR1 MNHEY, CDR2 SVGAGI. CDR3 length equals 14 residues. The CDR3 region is CASSYTASYNEQFF.

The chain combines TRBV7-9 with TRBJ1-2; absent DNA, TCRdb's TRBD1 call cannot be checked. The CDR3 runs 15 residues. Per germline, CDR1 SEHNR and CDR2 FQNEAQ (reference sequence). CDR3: CASSDRDIKRGGYTF.

The chain's CDR3 is CASSQWTSGRDEQFF. The chain is built from TRBV4-2 and TRBJ2-1; TCRdb designates TRBD2, a call that cannot be tested without DNA. Germline V gene data show CDR1 as LGHNA and CDR2 as YNFKEQ. This CDR3 is 15 amino acids long.

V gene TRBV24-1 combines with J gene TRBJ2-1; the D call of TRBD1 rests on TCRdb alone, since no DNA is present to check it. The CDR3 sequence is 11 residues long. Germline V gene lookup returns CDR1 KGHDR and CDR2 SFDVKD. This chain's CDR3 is CATTRGNEQFF.

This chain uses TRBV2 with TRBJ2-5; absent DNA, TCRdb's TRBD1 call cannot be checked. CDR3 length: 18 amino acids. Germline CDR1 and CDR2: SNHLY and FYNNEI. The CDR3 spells CASFTGGLLEILKETQYF.

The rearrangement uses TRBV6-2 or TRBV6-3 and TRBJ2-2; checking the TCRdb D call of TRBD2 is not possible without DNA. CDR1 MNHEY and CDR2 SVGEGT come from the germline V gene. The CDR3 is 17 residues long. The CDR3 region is CASSRSVLAGATGELFF.

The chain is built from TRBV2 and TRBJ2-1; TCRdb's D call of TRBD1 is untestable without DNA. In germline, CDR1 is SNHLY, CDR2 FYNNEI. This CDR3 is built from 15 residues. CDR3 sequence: CASRGGGSPYNEQFF.

CDR3 protein: CASSLDRAVETQYF. The J gene is TRBJ2-5, the V gene TRBV12-3 or TRBV12-4; the D gene TCRdb calls, TRBD1, cannot be checked with no DNA. The CDR3 sequence is 14 residues long.

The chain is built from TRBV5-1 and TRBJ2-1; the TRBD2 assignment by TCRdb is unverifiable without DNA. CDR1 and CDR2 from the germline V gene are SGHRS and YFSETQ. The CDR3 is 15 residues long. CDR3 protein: CASSNGTSSYNEQFF.

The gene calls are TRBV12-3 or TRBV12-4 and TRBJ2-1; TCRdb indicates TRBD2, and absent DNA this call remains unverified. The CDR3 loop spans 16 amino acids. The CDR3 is CASSPSGSPPYNEQFF.

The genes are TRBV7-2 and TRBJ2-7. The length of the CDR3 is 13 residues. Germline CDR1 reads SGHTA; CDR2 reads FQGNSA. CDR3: CASSTSGKYEQYF. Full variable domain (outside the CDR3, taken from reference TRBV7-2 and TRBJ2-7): GAGVSQSPSNKVTEKGKDVELRCDPISGHTALYWYRQSLGQGLEFLIYFQGNSAPDKSGLPSDRFSAERTGGSVSTLTIQRTQQEDSAVYLCASSTSGKYEQYFGPGTRLTVT.

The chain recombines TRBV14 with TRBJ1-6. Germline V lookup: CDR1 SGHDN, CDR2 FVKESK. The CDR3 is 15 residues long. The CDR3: CASSHPTGRISPLHF.